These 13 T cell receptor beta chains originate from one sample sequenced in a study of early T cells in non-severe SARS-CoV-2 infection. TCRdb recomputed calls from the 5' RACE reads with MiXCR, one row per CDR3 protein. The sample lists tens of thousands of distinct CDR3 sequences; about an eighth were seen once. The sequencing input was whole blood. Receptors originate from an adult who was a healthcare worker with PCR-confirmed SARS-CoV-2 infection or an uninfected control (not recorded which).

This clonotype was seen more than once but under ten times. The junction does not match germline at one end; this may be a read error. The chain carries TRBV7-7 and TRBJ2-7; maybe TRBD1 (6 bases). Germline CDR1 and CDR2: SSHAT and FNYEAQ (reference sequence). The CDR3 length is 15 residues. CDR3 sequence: CASSLGEGQSYEQYF. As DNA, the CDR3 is TGTGCTAGCAGCTTAGGCGAGGGACAATCCTACGAGCAGTACTTC.

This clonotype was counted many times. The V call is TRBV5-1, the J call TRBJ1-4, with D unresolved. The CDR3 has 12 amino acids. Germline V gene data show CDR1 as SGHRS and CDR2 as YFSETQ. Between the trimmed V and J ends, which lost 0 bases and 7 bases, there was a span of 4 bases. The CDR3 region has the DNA TGCGCCAGCAGCTTGGCCGGTGAAAAACTGTTTTTT. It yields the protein CASSLAGEKLFF.

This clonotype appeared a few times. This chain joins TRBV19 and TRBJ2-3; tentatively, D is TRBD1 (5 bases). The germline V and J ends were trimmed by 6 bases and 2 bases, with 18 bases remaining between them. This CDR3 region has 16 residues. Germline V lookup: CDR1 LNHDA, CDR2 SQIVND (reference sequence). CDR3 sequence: CASRDKPTLNTDTQYF. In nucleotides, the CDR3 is TGTGCCAGTAGGGACAAGCCGACTTTAAACACAGATACGCAGTATTTT.

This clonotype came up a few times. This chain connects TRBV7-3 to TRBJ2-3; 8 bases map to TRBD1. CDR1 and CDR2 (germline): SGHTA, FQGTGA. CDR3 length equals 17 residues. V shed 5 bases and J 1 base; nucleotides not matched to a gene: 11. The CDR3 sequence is CASSRTGFVPGTDTQYF. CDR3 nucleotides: TGTGCCAGCAGCCGGACAGGGTTTGTTCCCGGCACAGATACGCAGTATTTT.

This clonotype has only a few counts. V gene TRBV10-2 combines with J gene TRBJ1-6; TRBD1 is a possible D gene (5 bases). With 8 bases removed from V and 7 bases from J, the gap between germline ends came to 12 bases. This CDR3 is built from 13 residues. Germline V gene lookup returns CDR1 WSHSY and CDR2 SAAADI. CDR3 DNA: TGCGCCAGCGCCGGGGACCGGAATTCACCCCTCCACTTT. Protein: CASAGDRNSPLHF.

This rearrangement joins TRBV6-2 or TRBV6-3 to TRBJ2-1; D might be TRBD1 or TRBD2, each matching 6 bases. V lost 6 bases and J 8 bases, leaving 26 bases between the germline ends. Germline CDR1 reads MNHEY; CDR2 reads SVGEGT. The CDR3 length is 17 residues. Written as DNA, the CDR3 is TGTGCCAGCAGCTACCCTCCACGGGGGCTAATGACGGATGAGCAGTTCTTC. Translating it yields CASSYPPRGLMTDEQFF.

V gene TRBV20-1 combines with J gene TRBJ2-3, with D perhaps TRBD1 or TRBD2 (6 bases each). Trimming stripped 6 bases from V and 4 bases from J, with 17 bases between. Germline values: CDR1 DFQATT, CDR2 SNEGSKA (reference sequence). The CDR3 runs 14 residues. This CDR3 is CSAWETRGADTQYF. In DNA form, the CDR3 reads TGCAGTGCCTGGGAAACAAGGGGGGCAGATACGCAGTATTTT.

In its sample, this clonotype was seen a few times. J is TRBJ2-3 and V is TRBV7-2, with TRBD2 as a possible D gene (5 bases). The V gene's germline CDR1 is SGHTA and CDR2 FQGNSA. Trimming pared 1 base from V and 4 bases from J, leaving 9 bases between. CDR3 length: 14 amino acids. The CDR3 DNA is TGTGCCAGCAGCTTAGAACGCGGGCCAGATACGCAGTATTTT. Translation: CASSLERGPDTQYF.

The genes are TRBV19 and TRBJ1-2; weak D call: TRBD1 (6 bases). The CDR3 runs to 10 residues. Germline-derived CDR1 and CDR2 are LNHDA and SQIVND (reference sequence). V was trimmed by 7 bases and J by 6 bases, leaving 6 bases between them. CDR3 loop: CASTGDGYTF. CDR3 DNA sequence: TGTGCCAGTACAGGGGATGGCTACACCTTC.

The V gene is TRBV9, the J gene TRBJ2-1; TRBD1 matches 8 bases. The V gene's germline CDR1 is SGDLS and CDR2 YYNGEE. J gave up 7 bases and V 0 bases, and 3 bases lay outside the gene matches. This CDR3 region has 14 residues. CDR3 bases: TGTGCCAGCAGCGTAGGGACAGGGAAAAATGAGCAGTTCTTC. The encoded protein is CASSVGTGKNEQFF.

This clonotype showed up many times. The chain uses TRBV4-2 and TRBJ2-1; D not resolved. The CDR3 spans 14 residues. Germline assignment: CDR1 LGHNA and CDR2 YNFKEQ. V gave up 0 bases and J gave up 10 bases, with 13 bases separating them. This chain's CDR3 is CASSQEEEWKEQFF. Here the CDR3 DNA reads TGTGCCAGCAGCCAAGAAGAGGAGTGGAAGGAGCAGTTCTTC.

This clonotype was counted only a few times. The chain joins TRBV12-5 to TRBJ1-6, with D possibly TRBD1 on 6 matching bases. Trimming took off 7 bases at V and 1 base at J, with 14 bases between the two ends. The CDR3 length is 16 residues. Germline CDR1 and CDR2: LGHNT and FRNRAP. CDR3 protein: CASAQGHISYNSPLHF. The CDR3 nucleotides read TGTGCTAGTGCCCAGGGACATATTTCCTATAATTCACCCCTCCACTTT. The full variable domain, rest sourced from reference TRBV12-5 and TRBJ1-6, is DARVTQTPRHKVTEMGQEVTMRCQPILGHNTVFWYRQTMMQGLELLAYFRNRAPLDDSGMPKDRFSAEMPDATLATLKIQPSEPRDSAVYFCASAQGHISYNSPLHFGNGTRLTVT.

The CDR3 protein is CASSLIQGGDSPLHF. Here the CDR3 DNA reads TGTGCCAGCTCACTGATCCAGGGGGGGGATTCACCCCTCCACTTT. V is TRBV18 and J is TRBJ1-6, with 7 bases aligning to TRBD1. CDR3 length: 15 amino acids. Germline-derived CDR1 and CDR2 are KGHSH and LQKENI. The trim removed 4 bases at V and 8 bases at J, leaving 8 bases unmatched.